This TCR beta chain was sequenced during a study of blood T cell repertoires in COVID-19. Background on the study: Sources were T cells, B-cell-depleted T cells, or PBMCs; the material itself was cDNA or gDNA.

V dropped 1 base and J dropped 2; count of bases not matched to a gene: 8. Germline assignment: CDR1 SGHTS and CDR2 YDEGEE. This CDR3 contains 17 residues. Seattle-derived patients entered the study during active infection and were followed longitudinally. As processed by the authors: Cell counts per sample came from amplifying reference gene primers. The method was immunoSEQ multiplex PCR; TCRdb's version includes in-frame clones alone and lacks a portion of them. The DNA gave D and trimming, while V, J and clone size come from that table. Of nearly 350,000 clones in the sample, about 88% were seen once.

This chain connects TRBV5-8 to TRBJ2-2; TRBD1 matches at 7 bases. The origin of this receptor is a woman aged 70-85 years with COVID-19, enrolled during active disease. Sequences were obtained from peripheral blood. CDR3 residues: CASSLRTGAFNTGELFF. Here the CDR3 DNA reads TGTGCCAGCAGCTTGAGAACAGGGGCTTTCAACACCGGGGAGCTGTTTTTT.